Each of the 23 T cell receptor beta chains below was sequenced from the same sample in a study of beta chain features in type 1 diabetes. Study outcomes and limitations: In all four CD4+ subsets, TCRB CDR3 length was significantly, moderately reduced in type 1 diabetes.

No antigens are known for them. Reverse transcribing all isolated RNA meant expressed TCRB transcripts were sequenced. Data came from immunoSEQ multiplex PCR; TCRdb stores just in-frame clones and leaves some out. The table records around 360,000 clones, roughly 12% of them present only once. The sequenced material came from naive CD4+ T cells from blood. The origin of the receptors is a woman younger than 35 with type 1 diabetes.

Concerning this clone: Different DNA sequences within this sample yield the same CDR3. The rearrangement links TRBV5-1 to TRBJ2-7, with D tentatively TRBD1 (5 bases). The germline gives CDR1 SGHRS, CDR2 YFSETQ. The CDR3 runs to 14 residues. Between the trimmed V and J ends, which lost 0 bases and 3 bases, there was a span of 10 bases. CDR3 loop: CASSLGQGIYEQYF. CDR3 sequence (DNA): TGCGCCAGCAGCTTGGGTCAGGGAATCTACGAGCAGTACTTC. The full variable domain, rest sourced from reference TRBV5-1 and TRBJ2-7, is KAGVTQTPRYLIKTRGQQVTLSCSPISGHRSVSWYQQTPGQGLQFLFEYFSETQRNKGNFPGRFSGRQFSNSRSEMNVSTLELGDSALYLCASSLGQGIYEQYFGPGTRLTVT.

The table lists this clone with a few counts. V and J are TRBV18 and TRBJ2-1; 13 bases are a match to TRBD2. The CDR3 is 16 amino acids. Looked up from germline, CDR1 is KGHSH and CDR2 is LQKENI. J was trimmed by 6 bases and V by 5 bases; bases with no gene match: 7. In DNA form, the CDR3 reads TGTGCCAGCTCATTCGGACTAGCGGGAGTAAGCAATGAGCAGTTCTTC. Translation gives CASSFGLAGVSNEQFF.

The gene calls are TRBV28 and TRBJ2-1; maybe TRBD2 (5 bases). The CDR3 contains 13 residues. Trimming took off 4 bases at V and 10 bases at J, with 14 bases between the two ends. Germline V gives CDR1 MDHEN, CDR2 SYDVKM. The CDR3: CASSSNSVAEQFF. Written as DNA, the CDR3 is TGTGCCAGCAGTTCCAATTCCGTAGCGGAGCAGTTCTTC.

This clone was picked up a small number of times. The chain couples TRBV2 to TRBJ2-1; 11 bases map to TRBD2. The junction had 7 bases not matched to a gene; V was cut back by 11 bases and J by 4 bases. The CDR3 is 14 amino acids. From germline, CDR1 is SNHLY and CDR2 FYNNEI. As DNA, the CDR3 is TGTGCCGGGGGCAGACTAGCGGGGTACAATGAGCAGTTCTTC. As protein: CAGGRLAGYNEQFF. The variable domain in full, completed from reference TRBV2 and TRBJ2-1, reads EPEVTQTPSHQVTQMGQEVILRCVPISNHLYFYWYRQILGQKVEFLVSFYNNEISEKSEIFDDQFSVERPDGSNFTLKIRSTKLEDSAMYFCAGGRLAGYNEQFFGPGTRLTVL.

The chain couples TRBV29-1 to TRBJ1-1; D perhaps matches TRBD1 (5 bases). The CDR3 is 13 residues long. V lost 4 bases to trimming and J lost 3 bases, with 12 bases between them. CDR1 SQVTM and CDR2 ANQGSEA come from the germline V gene. CDR3 nucleotide sequence: TGCAGCGTTGTACCCGGGGGGGACACTGAAGCTTTCTTT. Amino acids: CSVVPGGDTEAFF.

In this sample, this clone turned up a few times. This chain joins TRBV21-1 and TRBJ2-4; the D call in the table, TRBD2, was not verified against the DNA. TRBV21-1 is recorded as a pseudogene. This CDR3 is 16 amino acids long. The CDR3 spells CASSPWLGGTKNIQYF. Written as DNA, the CDR3 is TGTGCCAGCAGTCCATGGTTGGGGGGTACCAAAAACATTCAGTACTTC.

This clone showed up just a few times. This chain links TRBV28 with TRBJ2-4, with a tentative D call TRBD2 (6 bases). The germline V gene has CDR1 MDHEN and CDR2 SYDVKM. Trimming cost V 6 bases and J 3 bases, with 9 bases left between them. The CDR3 extends over 13 amino acids. CDR3 amino acids: CASSPRDKNIQYF. CDR3 nucleotide sequence: TGTGCCAGCAGCCCGCGGGACAAAAACATTCAGTACTTC.

The rearrangement uses TRBV7-2 and TRBJ1-5; D unresolved. V was pared by 4 bases and J by 9 bases, with 22 bases between. The CDR3 has 16 amino acids. Germline V gives CDR1 SGHTA, CDR2 FQGNSA. The CDR3 coding sequence is TGTGCCAGCAGCTCGAGGGCCTACGAGGGAGCTGGGCCCCAGCATTTT. Protein product: CASSSRAYEGAGPQHF.

This clone was picked up a small number of times. The J gene is TRBJ2-3, the V gene TRBV29-1; D might be TRBD1 (5 bases). CDR1 and CDR2 from the germline V gene are SQVTM and ANQGSEA. The CDR3 is made up of 12 amino acids. V lost 4 bases, J lost 1 base, and 6 bases lay in between. CDR3 residues: CSVVGGTDTQYF. As DNA, the CDR3 is TGCAGCGTTGTAGGGGGCACAGATACGCAGTATTTT.

This clone came up a few times. CDR3 loop: CASSPGTGHQPEAFF. As DNA, the CDR3 is TGCGCCAGCAGCCCCGGGACAGGGCACCAGCCTGAAGCTTTCTTT. The rearrangement joins TRBV5-1 to TRBJ1-1; TRBD1 agrees at 9 bases. The CDR3 covers 15 residues. The trim removed 4 bases at V and 6 bases at J, leaving 10 bases unmatched. The germline gives CDR1 SGHRS, CDR2 YFSETQ.

Written as DNA, the CDR3 is TGTGCCAGCTCGGGACAGGGGTTTCATGGTGAGCAGTTCTTC. It translates to CASSGQGFHGEQFF. V is TRBV28 and J is TRBJ2-1, with 10 bases fitting TRBD1. This CDR3 is 14 amino acids long. Germline assignment: CDR1 MDHEN and CDR2 SYDVKM. The V and J ends lost 8 bases and 9 bases, in that order; junction bases with no gene match: 10.

This clone was seen more than once but under ten times. This chain joins TRBV5-6 and TRBJ2-1; D unclear. The V and J ends lost 2 bases and 3 bases respectively, with 9 bases between them. The CDR3 runs 14 residues. Germline lookup yields CDR1 SGHDT and CDR2 YYEEEE. As DNA, the CDR3 is TGTGCCAGCAGCTTAATCCTCCTCTACAATGAGCAGTTCTTC. Translating it yields CASSLILLYNEQFF.

This clone was observed a handful of times. The V gene is TRBV5-1, the J gene TRBJ2-5; 10 bases line up with TRBD2. J gave up 3 bases and V 4 bases, and 6 bases lay outside the gene matches. The CDR3 sequence is 15 residues long. Germline V CDR1 and CDR2: SGHRS, YFSETQ. The CDR3 protein is CASSPSGGAKETQYF. DNA for the CDR3: TGCGCCAGCAGCCCAAGCGGGGGGGCGAAAGAGACCCAGTACTTC.

The chain is built from TRBV5-4 and TRBJ1-2, with D unresolved. V was shortened by 4 bases and J by 7 bases, with 14 bases between the two germline ends. This CDR3 region has 13 residues. Germline-derived CDR1 and CDR2 are SGHNT and YYREEE (reference sequence). CDR3 loop: CASSLSRLAGYTF. Written as DNA, the CDR3 is TGTGCCAGCAGCCTTTCGCGACTGGCTGGCTACACCTTC.

V gene TRBV5-6 combines with J gene TRBJ1-5, with D perhaps matching TRBD1 (5 bases). Trimming cost V 0 bases and J 6 bases, with 13 bases left between them. Germline values: CDR1 SGHDT, CDR2 YYEEEE. This CDR3 has 15 amino acids. The CDR3 nucleotides are TGTGCCAGCAGCTTGGAGGGCCAGGGAGGTCAGCCCCAGCATTTT. Amino acids: CASSLEGQGGQPQHF. Using reference TRBV5-6 and TRBJ1-5 for the parts outside the CDR3, the full variable domain is DAGVTQSPTHLIKTRGQQVTLRCSPKSGHDTVSWYQQALGQGPQFIFQYYEEEERQRGNFPDRFSGHQFPNYSSELNVNALLLGDSALYLCASSLEGQGGQPQHFGDGTRLSIL.

The chain recombines TRBV21-1 with TRBJ1-5; whether TRBD1, the table's D call, matches the DNA was not checked. TRBV21-1 is recorded as a pseudogene. This CDR3 region has 16 residues. CDR3 coding DNA: TGTGCCAGCAGCACGTATGGCCCCGTTTTATCTCAGCCCCAGCATTTT. Translated, it gives CASSTYGPVLSQPQHF.

The V and J genes are TRBV29-1 and TRBJ2-7; possible D gene TRBD1, 5 bases. The CDR3 totals 14 residues. The germline V and J ends were trimmed by 4 bases and 2 bases, with 15 bases remaining between them. Germline-derived CDR1 and CDR2 are SQVTM and ANQGSEA. The CDR3 protein is CSVVAWGRAYEQYF. The CDR3 DNA sequence: TGCAGCGTTGTGGCTTGGGGCAGAGCCTACGAGCAGTACTTC.

This clone was recorded a few times. J is TRBJ2-3 and V is TRBV10-3; D is possibly TRBD2 (5 bases). Germline lookup yields CDR1 ENHRY and CDR2 SYGVKD. The V and J ends lost 0 bases and 8 bases respectively, with 12 bases between them. CDR3 length: 14 residues. For the CDR3, the DNA is TGTGCCATCAGTGAGTCTCCGGAGGTTGGTACGCAGTATTTT. This codes for CAISESPEVGTQYF.

This clone appeared a few times. The J gene is TRBJ1-5, the V gene TRBV7-2; D is possibly TRBD1 (5 bases). The CDR3 totals 12 residues. Between the trimmed V and J ends, which lost 10 bases and 5 bases, there was a span of 12 bases. From germline, CDR1 is SGHTA and CDR2 FQGNSA. The CDR3 loop reads CATSGEDQPQHF. In nucleotides, the CDR3 is TGTGCCACCTCGGGGGAGGATCAGCCCCAGCATTTT. The full variable domain, in which reference TRBV7-2 and TRBJ1-5 provide the parts outside the CDR3, is GAGVSQSPSNKVTEKGKDVELRCDPISGHTALYWYRQSLGQGLEFLIYFQGNSAPDKSGLPSDRFSAERTGGSVSTLTIQRTQQEDSAVYLCATSGEDQPQHFGDGTRLSIL.

There are a few counts of this clone. This sample includes further DNA sequences coding for the same CDR3. The chain is built from TRBV29-1 and TRBJ2-6; D uncertain. The CDR3 consists of 14 residues. Trimming removed 4 bases at V and 4 bases at J, with 11 bases between. Germline CDR1 SQVTM, CDR2 ANQGSEA. The CDR3, as DNA: TGCAGCGTTGCGCCCGGGTCCGGGGCCAACGTCCTGACTTTC. Its translation is CSVAPGSGANVLTF.

In this sample, this clone turned up a few times. This chain joins TRBV19 and TRBJ1-2; 8 nucleotides line up with TRBD1. Trimming cost V 7 bases and J 8 bases; bases outside gene matches: 21. The CDR3 is made up of 17 amino acids. Looked up from germline, CDR1 is LNHDA and CDR2 is SQIVND (reference sequence). DNA for the CDR3: TGTGCCAGTACCCTAAAGAGGGGACAGGCTCGAATAAGCGGCTACACCTTC. Translation gives CASTLKRGQARISGYTF.

This clone was seen more than once but under ten times. V and J are TRBV28 and TRBJ1-2, with 7 positions matching TRBD1. Germline trimming cut 7 bases from V and 2 bases from J; bases unmatched to any gene: 10. This CDR3 spans 15 amino acids. Germline CDR1 is MDHEN and CDR2 is SYDVKM. This CDR3 is CASNLPSQGNYGYTF. The CDR3, as DNA: TGTGCCAGCAACCTTCCCTCACAGGGGAACTATGGCTACACCTTC.

The sample holds a few counts of this clone. The chain links TRBV4-1 to TRBJ1-2, with 8 nucleotides matching TRBD1. The germline gives CDR1 MGHRA, CDR2 YSYEKL. The CDR3 loop spans 14 amino acids. Germline trimming cut 8 bases from V and 6 bases from J; bases unmatched to any gene: 11. CDR3 region: CASRKTGEGNGYTF. For the CDR3, the DNA is TGCGCCAGCCGCAAGACAGGGGAGGGGAATGGCTACACCTTC.